The clone carrying this TCR beta chain was observed a few times. Its target is unknown. This sample is drawn from a study of T cells in Graves' hyperthyroidism and ophthalmopathy. For the diagnoses, clinical symptoms, serum thyroxine and TRAb, thyroid ultrasound and orbital computed tomography were used. Study-wide points: Model-based prediction identified ophthalmopathy a median roughly 6.1 months prior to its onset. A model of 13 V-J pairs discriminated ophthalmopathy from stable hyperthyroidism. Blood shared most expanded thyroid clonotypes above 0.001.

The CDR3 is 14 residues long. V was trimmed by 1 base and J by 2 bases, leaving 8 bases between them. The germline CDR1 and CDR2 sequences are SGHVS and FQNEAQ. RNA transcripts served as the template for amplifying TCR beta CDR3 regions. In the first-round RT-PCR of the TCR CDR3, the HTBI primer set was used. TCRdb re-called the multiplex PCR reads with MiXCR, one entry per CDR3 protein. The repertoire includes 650,000 to 800,000 distinct CDR3 sequences, about 45% of them detected once, and 7% to 7.5% sits in the top ten. Sequencing input: peripheral blood or thyroid tissue (not recorded which). The TCR sequence derives from an adult man with Graves' disease, either hyperthyroidism or ophthalmopathy (not recorded which). The rearrangement uses TRBV7-8 and TRBJ1-1; D uncertain. The CDR3 DNA sequence: TGTGCCAGCAGCTTAGATATAGACAACACTGAAGCTTTCTTT. Translating gives CASSLDIDNTEAFF.